These T cell receptor beta chains were read from a single sample in a study of T-cell memory formation after mild COVID-19. TCRdb processed the 5' RACE reads anew with MiXCR; each CDR3 protein has one entry. The sample lists more than 75,000 distinct CDR3 sequences, roughly 23% occurring once. Material: PBMCs or a T cell subset sorted from them (not recorded which). Receptors were obtained from a man aged 18 to 29 who had mild COVID-19 (a few samples of this study predate the infection). Cell type and time point are not known. Both conserved end residues are part of each CDR3. D genes are given only for firm matches. For some rows the clone size is stated as once, few or many, or as a class when expanded; others skip it.

D gene	clone size	J gene	V gene	CDR3 protein	CDR3 DNA
TRBD1	few	TRBJ1-6	TRBV7-9	CASSLWNRGDSPLHF	TGTGCCAGCAGCTTATGGAACAGGGGTGATTCACCCCTCCACTTT
-	-	TRBJ2-5	TRBV4-3	CASSQDRRGVQTQYF	TGCGCCAGCAGCCAAGATCGGAGGGGGGTACAGACCCAGTACTTC
TRBD1	-	TRBJ1-1	TRBV29-1	CSADRGVEAFF	TGCAGCGCTGACAGGGGGGTGGAAGCTTTCTTT
TRBD1	-	TRBJ1-5	TRBV4-1	CASGGAGGVIDNQPQHF	TGCGCCAGCGGAGGGGCAGGGGGGGTTATTGACAATCAGCCCCAGCATTTT
TRBD2	-	TRBJ2-1	TRBV7-9	CASRPEGLAGRITFF	TGTGCCAGCAGACCCGAGGGACTAGCGGGGCGTATTACGTTCTTC
-	many	TRBJ2-1	TRBV4-3	CASSQVGDGTYGARDEQFF	TGCGCCAGCAGCCAAGTGGGGGACGGGACCTACGGTGCCCGCGATGAGCAGTTCTTC
TRBD2	-	TRBJ2-2	TRBV18	CASSPTGGTYLFAGELFF	TGTGCCAGCTCACCCACCGGGGGGACGTACCTCTTCGCCGGGGAGCTGTTTTTT
-	few	TRBJ2-1	TRBV19	CASSRGVGDEQFF	TGTGCCAGTAGTCGTGGGGTAGGGGACGAGCAGTTCTTC
TRBD2	-	TRBJ2-2	TRBV6-1	CASVWRGSNTGELFF	TGTGCCAGCGTGTGGCGGGGGTCGAACACCGGGGAGCTGTTTTTT
TRBD2	-	TRBJ2-3	TRBV7-2	CASSWLLAGGTDTQYF	TGTGCCAGCAGCTGGCTACTAGCGGGGGGGACAGATACGCAGTATTTT
TRBD1	few	TRBJ1-1	TRBV19	CASSFSGTALNTEAFF	TGTGCCAGTAGTTTTTCCGGGACAGCTCTTAACACTGAAGCTTTCTTT
TRBD1	-	TRBJ2-2	TRBV5-1	CASSPSPGQTENTGELFF	TGCGCCAGCAGCCCAAGCCCGGGACAGACTGAGAACACCGGGGAGCTGTTTTTT
-	-	TRBJ1-1	TRBV18	CASSPGPAFF	TGTGCCAGCTCACCTGGACCAGCTTTCTTT
-	few	TRBJ2-1	TRBV7-9	CASSSRGGGPREQFF	TGTGCCAGCAGCTCACGAGGGGGAGGCCCCAGAGAGCAGTTCTTC
-	-	TRBJ1-2	TRBV6-2/TRBV6-3	CASSPTSGYGYTF	TGTGCCAGCAGTCCCACAAGTGGATATGGCTACACCTTC
-	-	TRBJ2-6	TRBV7-9	CASSLEVISGANVLTF	TGTGCCAGCAGCTTAGAAGTCATCTCTGGGGCCAACGTCCTGACTTTC
TRBD2	few	TRBJ2-2	TRBV7-9	CASSVMRGARTGELFF	TGTGCCAGCTCCGTCATGCGGGGGGCGAGGACCGGGGAGCTGTTTTTT
-	-	TRBJ1-1	TRBV5-1	CASSYPGRMNTEAFF	TGCGCCAGCAGCTATCCGGGTCGCATGAACACTGAAGCTTTCTTT
-	many	TRBJ2-2	TRBV4-3	CASSQGTANTGELFF	TGCGCCAGCAGCCAAGGGACAGCGAACACCGGGGAGCTGTTTTTT
TRBD1	many	TRBJ2-1	TRBV5-1	CASSQGALTYNEQFF	TGCGCCAGCAGTCAGGGGGCCCTAACCTACAATGAGCAGTTCTTC
-	-	TRBJ1-3	TRBV12-5	CASGSIGGTGNTIYF	TGTGCTAGTGGCTCGATAGGGGGAACTGGAAACACCATATATTTT
-	-	TRBJ1-1	TRBV7-6	CASSLNRDMNTEAFF	TGTGCCAGCAGCCTAAACAGGGATATGAACACTGAAGCTTTCTTT
TRBD2	-	TRBJ2-5	TRBV7-2	CASSFTSGGVETQYF	TGTGCCAGCAGCTTCACTAGCGGGGGGGTCGAGACCCAGTACTTC
-	-	TRBJ2-2	TRBV7-9	CASSFRPNTGELFF	TGTGCCAGCAGCTTCCGGCCGAACACCGGGGAGCTGTTTTTT
-	-	TRBJ2-3	TRBV10-3	CAITGDDTDTQYF	TGTGCCATCACAGGCGACGACACAGATACGCAGTATTTT
-	-	TRBJ1-5	TRBV6-2/TRBV6-3	CASTIGGRGNQPQHF	TGTGCCAGCACCATAGGGGGGCGAGGCAATCAGCCCCAGCATTTT
-	many	TRBJ2-3	TRBV5-1	CASSSTYTRPRADTQYF	TGCGCCAGCAGCTCGACGTATACCCGACCCCGGGCAGATACGCAGTATTTT
-	-	TRBJ1-1	TRBV12-3/TRBV12-4	CASGALNTEAFF	TGTGCCTCCGGGGCGCTGAACACTGAAGCTTTCTTT
-	few	TRBJ2-2	TRBV29-1	CSAYGGSNTGELFF	TGCAGCGCCTACGGAGGGTCCAACACCGGGGAGCTGTTTTTT
-	few	TRBJ1-3	TRBV29-1	CSVDGDRDIQGNTIYF	TGCAGCGTTGATGGTGACCGGGACATTCAGGGAAACACCATATATTTT
TRBD1	-	TRBJ2-7	TRBV7-9	CASTGTGFYEQYF	TGTGCCAGCACCGGGACAGGGTTCTACGAGCAGTACTTC
-	few	TRBJ1-4	TRBV4-1	CAGSSSGVGDEKLFF	TGCGCCGGCTCCTCCTCCGGGGTCGGGGACGAAAAACTGTTTTTT
-	few	TRBJ2-5	TRBV9	CASSVDFSPKETQYF	TGTGCCAGCAGCGTAGACTTTAGTCCTAAAGAGACCCAGTACTTC
-	few	TRBJ2-7	TRBV20-1	CSARSSRSSYEQYF	TGCAGTGCTAGATCTTCACGGAGCTCCTACGAGCAGTACTTC
-	-	TRBJ1-1	TRBV6-1	CASKNLNTEAFF	TGTGCCAGCAAGAATTTGAACACTGAAGCTTTCTTT
TRBD1	-	TRBJ1-2	TRBV6-6	CASSYAPGTGAASF	TGTGCCAGCAGTTACGCCCCCGGGACAGGGGCCGCCTCCTTC
-	-	TRBJ2-5	TRBV7-9	CASSTQTRDAGETQYF	TGTGCCAGCAGCACCCAAACCCGGGACGCGGGAGAGACCCAGTACTTC
-	few	TRBJ2-3	TRBV12-3/TRBV12-4	CASSVLSTDTQYF	TGTGCCAGCAGTGTCCTTAGCACAGATACGCAGTATTTT